This is a list of T cell receptor beta chains from one sample in a study of OX40 agonist ivuxolimab in advanced cancers. TCRdb keeps only in-frame clones here, not all; method: immunoSEQ multiplex PCR. Of tens of thousands of clones in the sample, approximately 90% were seen once. The sequencing here drew on CD4+ or CD8+ T cells sorted from blood, taken in a trial of the OX40 agonist ivuxolimab. All receptors come from an adult with an advanced solid tumor such as melanoma, head and neck, liver or kidney cancer. The CDR3 runs from the conserved cysteine through the conserved F or W. A D gene is named only where the DNA matches it firmly. Clone size is shown for a subset of rows, as once, few, many or a class of expanded clone.

v_call,clone_size,d_call,j_call,cdr3_aa,cdr3_nt
TRBV4-1,NA,TRBD2,TRBJ2-3,CASSQVVSGSSDTQYF,TGCGCCAGCAGCCAAGTTGTTAGCGGGAGCTCAGATACGCAGTATTTT
TRBV10-3,NA,TRBD1,TRBJ2-3,CAISDLDRFSTDTQYF,TGTGCCATCAGTGATCTGGACAGGTTCAGCACAGATACGCAGTATTTT
TRBV27,NA,NA,TRBJ1-5,CASSQDLDQPQHF,TGTGCCAGCTCTCAGGACCTGGATCAGCCCCAGCATTTT
TRBV28,NA,NA,TRBJ1-2,CASSLPTRMSGYTF,TGTGCCAGCAGTCTCCCTACCCGGATGAGTGGCTACACCTTC
TRBV27,once,NA,TRBJ2-7,CASGGRPYEQYF,TGTGCCAGCGGGGGACGGCCCTACGAGCAGTACTTC
TRBV11-3,NA,NA,TRBJ2-7,CASSPLPGEQYF,TGTGCCAGCAGCCCCCTTCCTGGGGAGCAGTACTTC
TRBV4-1,NA,NA,TRBJ2-7,CASSQVAGSMGEQYF,TGCGCCAGCAGCCAAGTCGCCGGGAGCATGGGAGAGCAGTACTTC
TRBV4-3,NA,NA,TRBJ2-2,CASSQDRGLNTGELFF,TGCGCCAGCAGCCAAGATAGGGGCCTGAACACCGGGGAGCTGTTTTTT
TRBV4-1,NA,NA,TRBJ2-4,CASSQIIRGGKNIQYF,TGCGCCAGCAGCCAAATAATTAGGGGAGGCAAAAACATTCAGTACTTC
TRBV2,NA,TRBD2,TRBJ2-7,CASSPLGSGSHEQYF,TGTGCCAGCAGTCCGCTAGGTAGCGGGAGCCACGAGCAGTACTTC
TRBV5-5,NA,NA,TRBJ2-7,CASSPDSTSYEQYF,TGTGCCAGCAGCCCAGACAGCACTTCCTACGAGCAGTACTTC
TRBV25-1,few,NA,TRBJ2-7,CASSVSYEQYF,TGTGCCAGCAGTGTTTCCTACGAGCAGTACTTC
TRBV28,once,NA,TRBJ2-7,CASSLYGGDYEQYF,TGTGCCAGCAGTTTATACGGCGGAGATTACGAGCAGTACTTC
TRBV19,NA,NA,TRBJ1-4,CASSIQGAFEKLFF,TGTGCCAGTAGTATTCAGGGAGCGTTTGAAAAACTGTTTTTT
TRBV19,NA,TRBD2,TRBJ2-1,CASSTRLAGGWMCNEQFF,TGTGCCAGTAGTACGCGACTAGCGGGAGGGTGGATGTGCAATGAGCAGTTCTTC
TRBV7-2,NA,NA,TRBJ2-3,CASSLSIDTQYF,TGTGCCAGCAGCTTAAGTATAGATACGCAGTATTTT
TRBV9,NA,TRBD1,TRBJ2-1,CASSVSGGRGYNEQFF,TGTGCCAGCAGCGTTTCAGGGGGCCGGGGCTACAATGAGCAGTTCTTC
TRBV19,NA,NA,TRBJ2-6,CASKASDGAGANVLTF,TGTGCCAGTAAGGCCTCTGACGGGGCTGGGGCCAACGTCCTGACTTTC
TRBV5-1,NA,NA,TRBJ2-2,CASSFGDILRELFF,TGCGCCAGCAGCTTTGGGGACATCCTGAGGGAGCTGTTTTTT
TRBV4-3,NA,TRBD2,TRBJ2-1,CASSPRGTSVNNEQFF,TGCGCCAGCAGCCCCAGAGGGACTAGCGTTAACAATGAGCAGTTCTTC
TRBV4-1,once,NA,TRBJ2-5,CASSQVVATGVCHF,TGCGCCAGCAGCCAAGTTGTAGCCACCGGGGTGTGTCACTTC
TRBV6-6,NA,NA,TRBJ2-5,CASSFRETQYF,TGTGCCAGCAGTTTTCGAGAGACCCAGTACTTC
TRBV5-4,NA,NA,TRBJ2-7,CASSLGPAGYEQYF,TGTGCCAGCAGCTTGGGGCCCGCGGGCTACGAGCAGTACTTC
TRBV21-1,NA,NA,TRBJ2-5,CASSRAPLQGRQETQYF,TGTGCCAGCAGCAGAGCTCCCTTACAGGGGCGACAAGAGACCCAGTACTTC
TRBV20-1,NA,NA,TRBJ2-3,CSAKIGFTQYF,TGCAGTGCCAAAATCGGGTTTACGCAGTATTTT
TRBV19,NA,TRBD2,TRBJ2-7,CASSPTPAGSEQYF,TGTGCCAGTAGTCCCACCCCAGCGGGAAGCGAGCAGTACTTC